In its sample, the clone carrying this T cell receptor beta chain was seen a few times. Its antigen remains unknown. These data come from a study of vaccination and CD4 T cells after COVID-19. The CDR3 length is 14 residues. Trimming shortened V by 6 bases and J by 0 bases, and 9 bases separated the two germline ends. CDR1 and CDR2 from the germline V gene are DFQATT and SNEGSKA (reference sequence). Treatment given: 10-day PBMC culture with coronavirus spike peptide pools or control peptides (ViraFEST assay). Antigen-specific T cell expansion with peptide pools preceded TCR sequencing in the ViraFEST approach. IL-2 (approximately 10 IU/ml) and peptide pools (roughly 10 ug/ml) were added to cultures of approximately 2 million PBMCs per well. Half-medium changes with fresh IL-2 medium occurred on days 3 and 7. Oncomine TCR Beta short-read sequencing was applied to DNA from cultured CD4+ T cells. TCRdb used MiXCR to reprocess the PCR reads, holding one entry per CDR3 protein. The sample consists of 15,000 to 20,000 distinct CDR3 sequences, over 25% of them appearing once.

Material for sequencing was cultured CD4+ T cells from blood. The TCR sequence derives from a human donor with COVID-19. The rearrangement links TRBV20-1 to TRBJ2-6; D ambiguous. The CDR3 sequence: CSASDSSGANVLTF. For the CDR3, the DNA is TGCAGTGCCTCCGATAGCTCTGGGGCCAACGTCCTGACTTTC.